Sequencing of this T cell receptor (beta chain) was carried out in a study of T cell responses to AZD1222 COVID-19 vaccine (dated by TCRdb to the early 2020s). Regarding the research as a whole: TCR sequencing covered 233 trial participants: roughly 200 given two doses of AZD1222 and about 26 given two doses of MenACWY control vaccine. Trial participants were enrolled by age into subgroups of 18-55, 56-69 and 70-plus years, and about 150, 27 and 61 TCR-sequenced participants, respectively, were included in these subgroups.

Points on this clone: There is no known antigen for this receptor. No base-level quality is on record; no much larger clone is a single base apart.

The CDR3 regions of human TCRbeta chains were analyzed by immunosequencing. In the paper's pipeline: Repertoire TCRs were checked for matches against a reference library of SARS-CoV-2-specific TCRs that had been generated using the MIRA antigen-specificity platform. Breadth meant the fraction of unique TCRs that were SARS-CoV-2-associated, whereas depth meant the fraction of total T cells that were SARS-CoV-2-associated. Using the MIRA data, each spike-specific TCR was mapped to the spike region that the TCR reacts to and placed in a CD4 or CD8 class. Log10-transformed breadth and depth values were compared by one-way ANOVA with Sidak's multiple comparisons tests. TCRdb took this table from immuneACCESS and kept in-frame rearrangements with V and J called. Such tables lack part of the clones; where checked against another copy, unresolved V genes explain under half of the gap, and the rest is unexplained. That table is the source of V, J and clone size, and D and trimming were worked out from the DNA. The sample table shows some 140,000 clones, and around 90% are seen once. The top ten clones comprise more than 5.5% of the sample.

The time point label here, explained by the study, means: about 28 days (+/-7) after the second vaccine dose. AZD1222 recipients whose second dose came at about 4 weeks and those whose second dose came at about 12 weeks were combined into one group, since spike-specific TCR depth and breadth did not differ between the two schedules. Vaccinee samples came from UK trials COV001 and COV002, including a single-blind randomized controlled phase 2/3 trial of AZD1222 (ChAdOx1 nCoV-19) in healthy adults. For TCRbeta chain sequencing, PBMC samples from trial participants were taken at day 0 and at day 28 after the second dose. What the research found in general, with its limitations: In the small 56-69-year group, the increase in depth fell short of significance, most likely because of low power. Nearly half of unique spike-specific TCRs reportedly recognized epitopes outside regions mutated in the B.1.351 and B.1.1.7 variants. A significant rise in spike-specific TCR breadth and depth was observed after two AZD1222 doses relative to day 0 and relative to MenACWY recipients. Vaccine-associated CD4 TCRs spanned the whole spike protein, with dominant responses in regions 160-218 and 743-854. No day 14 peak-response samples were available, so repertoires were characterized only after the peak T cell response. Conclusions about previously exposed vaccinees were limited because only a handful of AZD1222 recipients were SARS-CoV-2 seropositive at baseline. Most participants were white British and females outnumbered males, and the authors suggested that clonal diversity may have been underestimated.

Unmatched junction bases come to 9, with V trimmed by 5 bases and J by 7 bases. In the germline V gene, CDR1 corresponds to MNHEY and CDR2 to SVGEGT. The CDR3 numbers 14 residues from cysteine through phenylalanine. Just the 42-base CDR3 DNA is kept, in frame starting at base 1. The TCR was taken from an adult who received the AZD1222 COVID-19 vaccine. The chain is assembled from TRBV6-2 or TRBV6-3 and TRBJ1-2; the central 8 bases match TRBD1. Sequenced here: peripheral blood, sampled 28 days after the second AZD1222 dose. The encoded CDR3 is CASSPADRGGGYTF. At the DNA level, the sequence is TGTGCCAGCAGTCCCGCCGACAGGGGTGGTGGCTACACCTTC.